This entry concerns a single T cell receptor (beta chain). What it binds is unknown. The protocol was immunoSEQ multiplex PCR, while the TCRdb copy is restricted to in-frame clones and leaves out a portion. The sample lists roughly 2.1 million clones, under 95% occurring once. The CDR3 is made up of 16 amino acids. Germline loops: CDR1 SGDLS, CDR2 YYNGEE. J lost 2 bases, V lost 4 bases, and 8 bases had no gene match. The sample belongs to a study of shared clonotypes between healthy human individuals. Findings of the study overall: Naive subsets usually exceeded memory subsets in estimated richness.

In the naive CD8 group, cells lacked CD45RO and were positively selected for CCR7, so terminally differentiated effector memory CD45RA+ cells were left out. This clonotype originated in a man younger than 35 in good health. Some clones in this sample may be carry-over from other donors' samples. The sample taken for sequencing was naive CD8+ T cells from PBMCs. The chain uses TRBV9 and TRBJ2-1; 8 positions match TRBD2. Written as DNA, the CDR3 is TGTGCCAGCAGCCCCCTCCGGGAGGGCCCCTACAATGAGCAGTTCTTC. Translating it yields CASSPLREGPYNEQFF.